This entry lists 31 T cell receptor beta chains sequenced from one sample in a study of beta chain features in type 1 diabetes. As every portion of the isolated RNA was reverse transcribed, the sequencing read expressed TCRB transcripts. The method was immunoSEQ multiplex PCR; TCRdb's version includes in-frame clones alone and lacks a portion of them. Of 70,000 to 90,000 clones listed, roughly 34% are singletons. Sequenced: stem cell memory CD4+ T cells from blood. All receptors come from a woman aged 18-35 years in good health.

V is TRBV29-1 and J is TRBJ1-1; a weak D match, TRBD1 (5 bases). The V end was cut by 7 bases, the J end by 7 bases, with 13 bases between. The CDR3 has 11 amino acids. Germline V gene lookup returns CDR1 SQVTM and CDR2 ANQGSEA. CDR3 sequence reads: CSASRGIEAFF. In DNA form, the CDR3 reads TGCAGCGCCTCTCGGGGGATTGAAGCTTTCTTT.

Ten or more counts support this clone. This chain connects TRBV10-3 to TRBJ2-5; 9 nucleotides align to TRBD1. The germline V gene has CDR1 ENHRY and CDR2 SYGVKD. CDR3 length equals 13 residues. Trimming took 10 bases from V and 4 from J; bases not matched to a gene: 7. This chain's CDR3 is CATAQDRGETQYF. The CDR3 nucleotides are TGTGCCACCGCACAGGACAGGGGAGAGACCCAGTACTTC.

This chain links TRBV7-2 with TRBJ2-1; TRBD2 aligns across 9 bases. After removal of 5 bases from V and 9 bases from J, the junction contained 2 bases not matched to a gene. The CDR3 has 12 residues. Germline CDR1 is SGHTA and CDR2 is FQGNSA. The CDR3 nucleotides are TGTGCCAGCAGCATTAGCGGGGGTGAGCAGTTCTTC. Translation: CASSISGGEQFF. The full variable domain, in which reference TRBV7-2 and TRBJ2-1 provide the parts outside the CDR3, is GAGVSQSPSNKVTEKGKDVELRCDPISGHTALYWYRQSLGQGLEFLIYFQGNSAPDKSGLPSDRFSAERTGGSVSTLTIQRTQQEDSAVYLCASSISGGEQFFGPGTRLTVL.

A note on this clone: The same CDR3 also results from other DNA sequences found in this sample. The chain is built from TRBV5-1 and TRBJ2-3; TRBD1 matches 8 bases. There are 14 residues in the CDR3. In germline, CDR1 is SGHRS, CDR2 YFSETQ. V shed 3 bases, J shed 3 bases, and the junction held 3 bases outside the gene matches. Here the CDR3 DNA reads TGCGCCAGCAGCTCCGGACAGGGTACAGATACGCAGTATTTT. Translation gives CASSSGQGTDTQYF.

As for this clone: A much larger clone differs from this one at a single base, so this may be a read error. The V and J genes are TRBV7-9 and TRBJ1-4; maybe TRBD1 (5 bases). There are 13 residues in the CDR3. Trimming shortened V by 5 bases and J by 7 bases, and 11 bases separated the two germline ends. CDR1 is SEHNR and CDR2 is FQNEAQ in the germline V gene (reference sequence). The CDR3 here is CASSRGDGEKLFF. The CDR3 bases are TGTGCCAGCAGCCGGGGGGACGGTGAAAAACTGTTTTTT.

The rearrangement joins TRBV4-3 to TRBJ2-5; the D gene is possibly TRBD2 (5 bases). The CDR3 runs 15 residues. Trimming stripped 1 base from V and 2 bases from J, with 11 bases between. Germline CDR1 reads LGHNA; CDR2 reads YSLEER. CDR3 in DNA: TGCGCCAGCAGCCAAGGGCGGGTCCGACAAGAGACCCAGTACTTC. This gives the protein CASSQGRVRQETQYF.

This clone was seen more than once but under ten times. This chain links TRBV30 with TRBJ2-7; D not certain. V was cut by 5 bases and J by 2 bases, with 7 bases left in between. This CDR3 is 11 amino acids long. Per germline, CDR1 GTSNPN and CDR2 SVGIG (reference sequence). CDR3 nucleotides: TGTGCCTGGGGTGGAGCCTACGAGCAGTACTTC. This sequence encodes CAWGGAYEQYF. The variable domain in full, with the rest retrieved from reference TRBV30 and TRBJ2-7, is SQTIHQWPATLVQPVGSPLSLECTVEGTSNPNLYWYRQAAGRGLQLLFYSVGIGQISSEVPQNLSASRPQDRQFILSSKKLLLSDSGFYLCAWGGAYEQYFGPGTRLTVT.

The V gene is TRBV4-1, the J gene TRBJ1-2; 8 nucleotides align to TRBD1. There are 15 residues in the CDR3. With 4 bases clipped from V and 4 bases from J, the junction kept 8 bases outside the gene matches. Germline CDR1 reads MGHRA; CDR2 reads YSYEKL. The CDR3 reads CASSPLEQGVYGYTF. The DNA of the CDR3 is TGCGCCAGCAGCCCCCTGGAACAGGGGGTCTATGGCTACACCTTC.

The chain joins TRBV5-6 to TRBJ2-5; a weak D match, TRBD2 (6 bases). Trimming removed 4 bases at V and 1 base at J, with 11 bases between. The germline gives CDR1 SGHDT, CDR2 YYEEEE. The CDR3 sequence is 14 residues long. DNA for the CDR3: TGTGCCAGCAGCCCCTCAGCGGGCCAAGAGACCCAGTACTTC. This gives the protein CASSPSAGQETQYF.

The rearrangement joins TRBV25-1 to TRBJ1-2; TRBD1 agrees at 7 bases. In germline, CDR1 is MGHDK, CDR2 SYGVNS. After removal of 6 bases from V and 4 bases from J, the junction contained 17 bases not matched to a gene. This CDR3 is 17 amino acids long. CDR3 loop: CASRAAGTEGYSYGYTF. As DNA, the CDR3 is TGTGCCAGCAGGGCCGCCGGGACAGAGGGCTATTCCTATGGCTACACCTTC.

This sequence joins TRBV5-6 and TRBJ1-2; D might be TRBD1 (5 bases). Trimming stripped 0 bases from V and 6 bases from J, with 12 bases between. This CDR3 is built from 14 residues. CDR1 is SGHDT, CDR2 YYEEEE, per germline. CDR3 amino acids: CASSLGFRDDGYTF. DNA for the CDR3: TGTGCCAGCAGCTTGGGTTTCAGGGATGATGGCTACACCTTC.

This clone was counted a single time. This chain uses TRBV14 with TRBJ2-7; D remains unclear. The CDR3 consists of 11 residues. Trimming stripped 2 bases from V and 11 bases from J, with 10 bases between. In germline, CDR1 is SGHDN, CDR2 FVKESK. CDR3 coding DNA: TGTGCCAGCAGCCAACGGCCTCGGGAGTACTTC. This translates into CASSQRPREYF.

V gene TRBV29-1 combines with J gene TRBJ1-1; no firm D call. This CDR3 spans 12 amino acids. CDR1 is SQVTM and CDR2 is ANQGSEA in the germline V gene. With 1 base removed from V and 1 base from J, the gap between germline ends came to 4 bases. CDR3 region: CSVEGPNTEAFF. The DNA for the CDR3 is TGCAGCGTTGAAGGGCCGAACACTGAAGCTTTCTTT. The whole variable domain, remainder taken from reference TRBV29-1 and TRBJ1-1, is SAVISQKPSRDICQRGTSLTIQCQVDSQVTMMFWYRQQPGQSLTLIATANQGSEATYESGFVIDKFPISRPNLTFSTLTVSNMSPEDSSIYLCSVEGPNTEAFFGQGTRLTVV.

This clone has only a few counts. The CDR3 region is CASRKTRTQETQYF. CDR3 bases: TGTGCCAGCAGGAAGACTAGAACCCAAGAGACCCAGTACTTC. This chain connects TRBV27 to TRBJ2-5; perhaps TRBD2 as D (6 bases). The germline V and J ends were trimmed by 6 bases and 1 base, with 12 bases remaining between them. Germline assignment: CDR1 MNHEY and CDR2 SMNVEV (reference sequence). This CDR3 is 14 amino acids long.

This clone has more than one count but fewer than ten. The chain uses TRBV15 and TRBJ2-7, with D unresolved. CDR3 length: 14 amino acids. CDR1 and CDR2 from the germline V gene are LNHNV and YYDKDF (reference sequence). Trimming cost V 0 bases and J 4 bases, with 10 bases left between them. DNA for the CDR3: TGTGCCACCAGCAGAGATACCTTCGAGTACGAGCAGTACTTC. It is translated as CATSRDTFEYEQYF.

The DNA of the CDR3 is TGCGCCAGCAGCCAAGAGGGACAGGGGAGAAGGCCCCAGCATTTT. As protein: CASSQEGQGRRPQHF. The rearrangement uses TRBV4-1 and TRBJ1-5; 10 bases match TRBD1. There are 15 residues in the CDR3. Germline V CDR1 and CDR2: MGHRA, YSYEKL. J lost 9 bases, V lost 0 bases, and 5 bases had no gene match.

The chain carries TRBV6-6 and TRBJ1-2; D remains ambiguous. Deletions cut 7 bases from V and 3 bases from J, with 6 bases between. Germline CDR1 reads MNHNY; CDR2 reads SVGAGI (reference sequence). CDR3 size: 11 residues. CDR3 loop: CASTQDYGYTF. CDR3 nucleotides: TGTGCCAGCACCCAGGACTATGGCTACACCTTC.

The J gene is TRBJ1-5, the V gene TRBV6-1; 11 nucleotides align to TRBD1. The CDR3 is 15 residues long. Unmatched junction bases numbered 8, after V lost 7 bases and J lost 6 bases. Germline V gene sequence: CDR1 MNHNS, CDR2 SASEGT. The CDR3 loop is CASIPDRGQGQPQHF. Here the CDR3 DNA reads TGTGCCAGCATCCCGGACAGGGGGCAAGGTCAGCCCCAGCATTTT.

V and J are TRBV4-1 and TRBJ1-4; D is undetermined. V was trimmed by 2 bases and J by 8 bases, leaving 12 bases between them. CDR1 is MGHRA, CDR2 YSYEKL, per germline. This CDR3 has 14 residues. The CDR3 sequence: CASSQLAGLEKLFF. The CDR3 region has the DNA TGCGCCAGCAGCCAATTGGCAGGACTGGAAAAACTGTTTTTT.

The gene calls are TRBV6-5 and TRBJ1-5; D is perhaps TRBD1 (5 bases). The V gene's germline CDR1 is MNHEY and CDR2 SVGAGI. The CDR3 is 13 amino acids. V lost 7 bases and J lost 0, with 7 bases in between. For the CDR3, the DNA is TGTGCCAGCAAGGGGCATAGCAATCAGCCCCAGCATTTT. Its translation: CASKGHSNQPQHF.

This clone was detected only a few times. CDR3 nucleotides: TGTGCCAGCAGCTTCGACAGGGTTACCTACAATGAGCAGTTCTTC. Translating it yields CASSFDRVTYNEQFF. The rearrangement links TRBV7-2 to TRBJ2-1; 7 nucleotides align to TRBD1. The germline V gene encodes CDR1 SGHTA and CDR2 FQGNSA. The V and J ends lost 3 bases and 2 bases, in that order; junction bases with no gene match: 4. The CDR3 sequence is 15 residues long.

This clone turned up a few times. In DNA, the CDR3 is TGTGCCAGCATCAACCTACACAATGAGCAGTTCTTC. Protein product: CASINLHNEQFF. This sequence joins TRBV11-2 and TRBJ2-1; D not resolved. The CDR3 loop spans 12 amino acids. The V end lost 7 bases, the J end lost 5 bases, and 9 bases lay between the germline ends. Germline V gives CDR1 SGHAT, CDR2 FQNNGV.

V and J are TRBV7-2 and TRBJ2-1; 7 bases are shared with TRBD1. The V gene's germline CDR1 is SGHTA and CDR2 FQGNSA. CDR3 length: 13 amino acids. Losses at the gene ends were 3 bases for V and 7 bases for J; bases not matched to a gene: 3. CDR3 sequence: CASSFAGGNEQFF. The CDR3 nucleotides are TGTGCCAGCAGCTTTGCAGGGGGTAATGAGCAGTTCTTC.

This clone was detected a few times. V usage is TRBV6-6 and J usage is TRBJ2-1; 9 bases fit TRBD2. V lost 6 bases and J lost 9; bases outside the gene matches: 9. Per the germline V gene, CDR1 is MNHNY and CDR2 is SVGAGI (reference sequence). The CDR3 consists of 14 residues. This chain's CDR3 is CASRPASGVGEQFF. DNA of the CDR3: TGTGCCAGCAGGCCCGCTAGCGGGGTAGGTGAGCAGTTCTTC.

This clone was seen a few times. V usage is TRBV18 and J usage is TRBJ1-5, with D perhaps matching TRBD1 (5 bases). Germline V lookup: CDR1 KGHSH, CDR2 LQKENI. The CDR3 is 13 residues long. With 6 bases removed from V and 2 bases from J, the gap between germline ends came to 8 bases. The CDR3 nucleotides are TGTGCCAGCTCGACAGCTCGCAATCAGCCCCAGCATTTT. Translation gives CASSTARNQPQHF.

The chain links TRBV2 to TRBJ2-2; D is unresolved. Between the trimmed V and J ends, which lost 5 bases and 6 bases, there was a span of 7 bases. This CDR3 spans 12 amino acids. Germline CDR1 and CDR2: SNHLY and FYNNEI. The CDR3 region is CASSRWSGELFF. The CDR3 region has the DNA TGTGCCAGCAGTCGGTGGTCCGGGGAGCTGTTTTTT.

This clone was observed a few times. This rearrangement joins TRBV7-2 to TRBJ2-3; maybe TRBD2 (6 bases). The CDR3 runs 15 residues. CDR1 and CDR2 (germline): SGHTA, FQGNSA. Between the trimmed V and J ends, which lost 1 base and 2 bases, there was a span of 10 bases. CDR3 coding DNA: TGTGCCAGCAGCTTAGTAGCGGCGCTCACAGATACGCAGTATTTT. Translating it yields CASSLVAALTDTQYF.

This clone was observed a handful of times. V gene TRBV27 combines with J gene TRBJ2-1, with 12 bases aligning to TRBD2. This CDR3 has 15 residues. V gave up 5 bases and J gave up 3 bases; unmatched junction bases: 2. The germline CDR1 and CDR2 sequences are MNHEY and SMNVEV (reference sequence). The CDR3 region is CASSQLAGGYNEQFF. DNA for the CDR3: TGTGCCAGCAGTCAACTAGCGGGAGGCTACAATGAGCAGTTCTTC.

DNA of the CDR3: TGTGCTAGTGGCTCGGGACAGTACGAGCAGTACTTC. The encoded protein is CASGSGQYEQYF. V and J are TRBV12-5 and TRBJ2-7, with 7 positions matching TRBD1. J lost 4 bases, V lost 6 bases, and 3 bases had no gene match. Germline V gene data show CDR1 as LGHNT and CDR2 as FRNRAP. The CDR3 totals 12 residues.

This chain uses TRBV28 with TRBJ2-7, with D maybe TRBD2 (6 bases). Germline CDR1 is MDHEN and CDR2 is SYDVKM. The length of the CDR3 is 17 residues. V was clipped by 6 bases and J by 1 base, with 22 bases between them. The CDR3 sequence: CASSFAVGGGSSYEQYF. The CDR3 nucleotides are TGTGCCAGCAGCTTCGCTGTGGGGGGAGGATCGTCCTACGAGCAGTACTTC.

This clone showed up just a few times. The rearrangement joins TRBV5-4 to TRBJ1-2; D is possibly TRBD1 (5 bases). This CDR3 region has 13 residues. Germline values: CDR1 SGHNT, CDR2 YYREEE (reference sequence). V was pared by 1 base and J by 7 bases, with 11 bases between. The DNA of the CDR3 is TGTGCCAGCAGCTTGCAGGGACTGGGTGGCTACACCTTC. Translated, it gives CASSLQGLGGYTF.